The present T cell receptor beta chain was sequenced within a study of memory CD4+ T cells and cytomegalovirus serostatus (dated by TCRdb to the late 2010s). Context from the whole study: The cohort included roughly 35 healthy adults from Belgium, of whom 9 were CMV seropositive and 24 were CMV seronegative. To replicate a published TCR-based CMV serostatus classifier, the study sequenced CD4+ memory TCRbeta repertoires from a Belgian cohort whose cytomegalovirus serostatus was known.

The Quick-DNA Microprep Kit was used to extract genomic DNA from the sorted cells. Amplification of TCRbeta DNA was done with the immunoSEQ hsTCRbeta kit, following the protocol from the manufacturer. TCRbeta libraries were sequenced on an Illumina MiSeq instrument. The original methods were these. Following removal of out-of-frame sequences, some 2 million distinct TCRbeta sequences were retained, with an average of about 61,000 per individual. Two values were used to score each individual: the count of roughly 180 previously reported CMV-associated TCRbeta sequences and the total count of productive distinct TCRbeta sequences. A beta-binomial model was reimplemented in Python, and random forests from scikit-learn, run with default parameters, were trained on data from the US cohort. Classifier performance on the Belgian cohort was summarized as median AUC with percentile confidence intervals calculated over 10,000 bootstrap iterations. TCRdb retrieved this table from immuneACCESS and kept in-frame rearrangements only. Not all clones are present; in checked studies, unresolved V genes account for under half, and no reason is known for the remainder. V and J calls and clone size follow that table, whereas D and trimming were derived from the DNA. The sample has some 48,000 clones on record, around 82% of them singletons. The biggest ten clones account for approximately 0.65% of the sample.

Overall results and qualifications from the work: On the Belgian cohort, the classifier based on the original framework reached a median bootstrapped AUC of 0.95, with a 95% CI of 0.76-1.00. Only CD4+CD45RO+ memory cells were sequenced, unlike the original study, which covered naive and memory CD4+ and CD8+ populations. Of under 200 previously reported CMV-associated TCRbeta sequences, about 62 appeared in the CD4+ memory repertoires, each in one to five individuals. For CMV serostatus prediction, a median bootstrapped AUC of approximately 0.95 was reached with the original framework, and a median bootstrapped AUC of roughly 0.9 was reached with a US-trained random forest. The results were interpreted as suggesting that the CMV-associated TCR signature is mostly present in the CD4+ memory repertoire.

A FACSAria II was used to sort memory CD4+ T cells, defined as single viable CD3+CD4+CD8-CD45RO+ cells. CMV serostatus was assessed using a Roche Elecsys assay, by which serum IgG against CMV pp150, pp28, p38 and p52 was detected. Following thawing, total CD4+ T cells were enriched through positive selection using CD4 magnetic microbeads. Samples originated from another study that specifically interrogated the CD4+ T cell memory repertoire. Peripheral blood mononuclear cells were isolated and cryopreserved according to standard operating procedures, and serum was stored at -80 degrees C. CD3-PerCP (BW264/56), CD4-APC (RPA-T4), CD45RO-PE (UCHT1) and CD8-Pacific Orange (3B5) antibodies were used for staining, and non-viable cells were excluded with Sytox blue. With regard to this clone: There is no known antigen for this receptor. The sample holds no much larger clone one base away, and base qualities are not on file.

The sample consisted of memory CD4+ T cells from blood. The source is an adult in good health and CMV-seronegative.

The nucleotide sequence reads TGTGCCAGCAGTATACAGTCCTACGAGCAGTACTTC. Its translation is CASSIQSYEQYF. Rearrangement joined TRBV2 to TRBJ2-7; the D gene lacks a confident call. The germline V gene provides CDR1 SNHLY and CDR2 FYNNEI. V is pared back by 5 bases and J by 1 base, with 6 bases lying between the germline termini. The CDR3 goes from the cysteine to the phenylalanine over 12 residues. Kept here is only the CDR3 DNA, which spans 36 bases and is read in frame from base 1.